A selection of T cell receptor beta chains follows, all from one sample in a study of blood T cell repertoires in COVID-19. Data came from immunoSEQ multiplex PCR; TCRdb stores just in-frame clones and leaves some out. The data hold around 170,000 clones, with about 81% observed a single time. Sequences were obtained from peripheral blood. These receptors originate from a young man with active or convalescent COVID-19. CDR3s include the opening cysteine and the closing phenylalanine or tryptophan. The order of the fields is D gene, V gene, J gene, clone size, CDR3 DNA, CDR3 protein. D genes are given only for firm matches. Not all rows give a size; the values are once, few, many and, for expanded clones, a class.

TRBD1	TRBV13	TRBJ1-2	.	TGTGCCAGCGGATACCGGGACAGGGGCTATGGCTACACCTTC	CASGYRDRGYGYTF
TRBD1	TRBV7-8	TRBJ1-1	.	TGTGCCAGCAGCGCGGGGACAGGGAAGTCGGGGAACACTGAAGCTTTCTTT	CASSAGTGKSGNTEAFF
.	TRBV7-9	TRBJ1-1	.	TGTGCCAGCAGCTTGGGGCGAGGAAGGGGAGGTATGAGCACTGAAGCTTTCTTT	CASSLGRGRGGMSTEAFF
.	TRBV10-2	TRBJ2-3	.	TGCGCCAGCAACGACGGGGTCAGTCGCACAGATACGCAGTATTTT	CASNDGVSRTDTQYF
.	TRBV5-1	TRBJ1-5	few	TGCGCCAGCAGCTTGGCAGGGGGCAATCAGCCCCAGCATTTT	CASSLAGGNQPQHF
TRBD1	TRBV6-2/TRBV6-3	TRBJ1-5	.	TGTGCCAGCAGTTCGGCCGGGACAGGGGCTCATCAGCCCCAGCATTTT	CASSSAGTGAHQPQHF
TRBD1	TRBV27	TRBJ1-3	.	TGTGCCAGCAGTTCAACAGGGGGGGGCCATATAAAGTATTTT	CASSSTGGGHIKYF
.	TRBV6-5	TRBJ1-1	.	TGTGCCAGCAGGAGGAACACTGAAGCTTTCTTT	CASRRNTEAFF
.	TRBV27	TRBJ1-1	.	TGTGCCAGCAGCATTCTGACCGGAGGGAACACTGAAGCTTTCTTT	CASSILTGGNTEAFF
TRBD2	TRBV28	TRBJ2-2	many	TGTGCCAGCACCCCCGAGGCAAGCGGGGTGAGCGGGGAGCTGTTTTTT	CASTPEASGVSGELFF
TRBD1	TRBV15	TRBJ1-4	.	TGTGCCACCAGCAGAGATCCCACAGGGGGGCTAAGAGAAAAACTGTTTTTT	CATSRDPTGGLREKLFF
.	TRBV19	TRBJ2-2	.	TGTGCCAGTAGTATTCGCGCCCGAGGAGGGGCGGGCACCGGGGAGCTGTTTTTT	CASSIRARGGAGTGELFF
TRBD1	TRBV9	TRBJ1-1	once	TGTGCCAGCAGCCCCCGACAGGGATCAAACACTGAAGCTTTCTTT	CASSPRQGSNTEAFF
TRBD2	TRBV9	TRBJ2-7	.	TGTGCCAGCAGCCCTGGCGGGAGCTCCTACGAGCAGTACTTC	CASSPGGSSYEQYF
.	TRBV12-5	TRBJ2-1	.	TGTGCTAGTGGTTTGGTACGCGTAGTGAGCTACAATGAGCAGTTCTTC	CASGLVRVVSYNEQFF
TRBD1	TRBV5-1	TRBJ2-2	once	TGCGCCAGCAGCCAGGGGGACAGGGTAAAAACCGGGGAGCTGTTTTTT	CASSQGDRVKTGELFF
TRBD1	TRBV13	TRBJ1-4	few	TGTGCCAGCAGCAGGAGACAGGGACAATCGGAAAAACTGTTTTTT	CASSRRQGQSEKLFF
TRBD2	TRBV9	TRBJ2-5	.	TGTGCCAGCAGCGTAGCCACTAGCGGGGGGCAAGAGACCCAGTACTTC	CASSVATSGGQETQYF
.	TRBV11-3	TRBJ2-2	.	TGTGCCAGCAGCCCGCGGGACAGCAACACCGGGGAGCTGTTTTTT	CASSPRDSNTGELFF
TRBD1	TRBV6-5	TRBJ1-1	once	TGTGCCAGCAGTTATCCGGGACAGTTCGCTGAAGCTTTCTTT	CASSYPGQFAEAFF